Presented here are 2 T cell receptor beta chains from one specimen sequenced in a study of shared clonotypes between healthy human individuals. The table came from immunoSEQ multiplex PCR; TCRdb's copy has only in-frame clones and leaves some out. The sample lists some 300,000 clones, about 70% occurring once. Sequencing input: memory CD4+ T cells sorted from blood. Subset in this sample: CD45RA-negative fraction. All receptors come from a man in his thirties or forties in good health.

The chain carries TRBV5-1 and TRBJ2-5; 10 positions match TRBD2. J was trimmed by 5 bases and V by 3 bases; bases with no gene match: 7. CDR1 is SGHRS, CDR2 YFSETQ, per germline. The CDR3 is made up of 15 amino acids. The CDR3 loop is CASSWEGLALETQYF. The CDR3 DNA is TGCGCCAGCAGCTGGGAGGGACTAGCGCTGGAGACCCAGTACTTC. The full variable domain, with the rest looked up from reference TRBV5-1 and TRBJ2-5, is KAGVTQTPRYLIKTRGQQVTLSCSPISGHRSVSWYQQTPGQGLQFLFEYFSETQRNKGNFPGRFSGRQFSNSRSEMNVSTLELGDSALYLCASSWEGLALETQYFGPGTRLLVL.

The chain joins TRBV7-3 to TRBJ2-2; a weak D match, TRBD2 (5 bases). The CDR3 has 15 residues. CDR1 and CDR2 (germline): SGHTA, FQGTGA. Trimming left V 2 bases short and J 3 bases short, with 10 bases between. The CDR3 DNA follows: TGTGCCAGCAGCTTACGAGGGCCTCACACCGGGGAGCTGTTTTTT. Residues: CASSLRGPHTGELFF.